One sample yielded the 24 T cell receptor beta chains listed below, sequenced in a study of technical replicates of blood from four donors. Sequenced by immunoSEQ multiplex PCR; TCRdb stores in-frame clones only, minus some. Among 35,000 to 50,000 clones listed, around 96% were seen once. The sequencing input was T cells isolated from PBMCs. The receptors come from a human donor in good health.

The CDR3 protein is CASSLRGSGANVLTF. In DNA, the CDR3 is TGTGCCAGCAGCTTAAGGGGTTCTGGGGCCAACGTCCTGACTTTC. The chain is built from TRBV7-9 and TRBJ2-6; D is possibly TRBD1 (5 bases). V was trimmed by 2 bases and J by 1 base, leaving 6 bases between them. This CDR3 region has 15 residues. Germline V gene lookup returns CDR1 SEHNR and CDR2 FQNEAQ (reference sequence).

This chain uses TRBV19 with TRBJ1-2, with TRBD1 matching 7 bases. V was clipped by 5 bases and J by 7 bases; unmatched bases: 10. The CDR3 contains 14 residues. In germline, CDR1 is LNHDA, CDR2 SQIVND (reference sequence). In nucleotides, the CDR3 is TGTGCCAGTAGTGCCCTGGACAGGTCCGGTGGCTACACCTTC. It codes for CASSALDRSGGYTF. Combining the CDR3 with reference TRBV19 and TRBJ1-2 gives the whole variable domain DGGITQSPKYLFRKEGQNVTLSCEQNLNHDAMYWYRQDPGQGLRLIYYSQIVNDFQKGDIAEGYSVSREKKESFPLTVTSAQKNPTAFYLCASSALDRSGGYTFGSGTRLTVV.

The gene calls are TRBV11-3 and TRBJ2-3, with D maybe TRBD2 (5 bases). The CDR3 extends over 14 amino acids. V was trimmed by 7 bases and J by 2 bases, leaving 13 bases between them. Looked up from germline, CDR1 is SGHNT and CDR2 is YENEEA. CDR3 amino acids: CASNSGLLTDTQYF. For the CDR3, the DNA is TGTGCCAGCAACTCTGGACTGCTCACAGATACGCAGTATTTT.

The CDR3 coding sequence is TGCAGCGTTGAGGCAGGCTACACCTTC. The encoded protein is CSVEAGYTF. The J gene is TRBJ1-2, the V gene TRBV29-1, with D uncertain. V was trimmed by 3 bases and J by 8 bases, leaving 4 bases between them. The CDR3 has 9 residues. The germline gives CDR1 SQVTM, CDR2 ANQGSEA.

CDR3 DNA sequence: TGTGCCAGCAGCTTAGAAACTAGCGGTAACTACGAGCAGTACTTC. Amino acid sequence: CASSLETSGNYEQYF. The chain uses TRBV11-3 and TRBJ2-7; 8 bases line up with TRBD2. Germline V CDR1 and CDR2: SGHNT, YENEEA. After removal of 0 bases from V and 3 bases from J, the junction contained 4 bases not matched to a gene. The CDR3 is 15 residues long. Together with reference TRBV11-3 and TRBJ2-7, the CDR3 gives the full variable domain: EAGVVQSPRYKIIEKKQPVAFWCNPISGHNTLYWYLQNLGQGPELLIRYENEEAVDDSQLPKDRFSAERLKGVDSTLKIQPAELGDSAVYLCASSLETSGNYEQYFGPGTRLTVT.

The chain links TRBV25-1 to TRBJ2-3; D is perhaps TRBD2 (6 bases). Looked up from germline, CDR1 is MGHDK and CDR2 is SYGVNS. V was trimmed by 5 bases and J by 5 bases, leaving 14 bases between them. The CDR3 loop spans 14 amino acids. The CDR3 loop is CASSQDYLRDTQYF. The CDR3 nucleotides read TGTGCCAGCAGTCAGGACTACTTACGAGATACGCAGTATTTT.

This rearrangement joins TRBV25-1 to TRBJ1-1, with D perhaps TRBD1 (5 bases). Germline lookup yields CDR1 MGHDK and CDR2 SYGVNS. This CDR3 has 12 residues. V was cut by 6 bases and J by 7 bases, with 12 bases left in between. The CDR3 DNA follows: TGTGCCAGCAGGATTGGGGGGGTTGAAGCTTTCTTT. Encoded protein: CASRIGGVEAFF.

The rearrangement uses TRBV4-1 and TRBJ2-2, with TRBD2 matching 7 bases. The V and J ends lost 4 bases and 5 bases, in that order; junction bases with no gene match: 7. CDR1 is MGHRA, CDR2 YSYEKL, per germline. This CDR3 contains 15 residues. CDR3 DNA sequence: TGCGCCAGCAGCCTTATCTTGGGGGGGACCGGGGAGCTGTTTTTT. Residues: CASSLILGGTGELFF.

The chain couples TRBV5-5 to TRBJ2-3, with D perhaps matching TRBD1 (6 bases). The CDR3 spans 14 residues. Germline values: CDR1 SGHKS, CDR2 YYEKEE (reference sequence). V shed 2 bases and J shed 2 bases, with 9 bases lying between them. The CDR3: CASSLGGNTDTQYF. Written as DNA, the CDR3 is TGTGCCAGCAGCTTAGGGGGTAACACAGATACGCAGTATTTT.

This clone was seen a single time. V and J are TRBV18 and TRBJ2-7; unclear D gene. The germline V and J ends were trimmed by 0 bases and 2 bases, with 11 bases remaining between them. This CDR3 contains 15 residues. CDR1 KGHSH and CDR2 LQKENI come from the germline V gene. The CDR3 nucleotides read TGTGCCAGCTCACCACCGGCCGCCAGTACCTACGAGCAGTACTTC. It yields the protein CASSPPAASTYEQYF.

The chain couples TRBV6-5 to TRBJ2-5; tentatively, D is TRBD1 (5 bases). The V gene's germline CDR1 is MNHEY and CDR2 SVGAGI. CDR3 length: 12 amino acids. Trimming stripped 5 bases from V and 5 bases from J, with 9 bases between. CDR3 in DNA: TGTGCCAGCAGTAGGGGCCTGGAGACCCAGTACTTC. This translates into CASSRGLETQYF.

The chain employs TRBV11-2 and TRBJ2-7; the match to TRBD2 covers 7 bases. Germline CDR1 is SGHAT and CDR2 is FQNNGV. Losses at the gene ends were 3 bases for V and 1 base for J; bases not matched to a gene: 3. The CDR3 is 14 amino acids. CDR3 in DNA: TGTGCCAGCAGCTTTGGGGGGGGGTCCTACGAGCAGTACTTC. The encoded protein is CASSFGGGSYEQYF.

The chain employs TRBV2 and TRBJ1-4; D is ambiguous. The length of the CDR3 is 12 residues. V lost 4 bases and J lost 5, with 5 bases in between. CDR1 and CDR2 (germline): SNHLY, FYNNEI. CDR3 in amino acids: CASSGLNEKLFF. As DNA, the CDR3 is TGTGCCAGCAGTGGTCTGAATGAAAAACTGTTTTTT.

The V call is TRBV13, the J call TRBJ2-5, with 7 bases identical to TRBD2. The J call may be in error: the DNA end matches TRBJ2-7 better. CDR1 PRHDT and CDR2 FYEKMQ come from the germline V gene (reference sequence). The CDR3 length is 13 residues. The chain's CDR3 is CASSLAGGNEQYF. The DNA of the CDR3 is TGTGCCAGCAGCTTAGCGGGAGGAAACGAGCAGTACTTC.

This sequence joins TRBV2 and TRBJ1-3; 9 bases agree with TRBD1. Trimming cost V 3 bases and J 4 bases; bases outside gene matches: 19. The CDR3 covers 20 residues. Germline V CDR1 and CDR2: SNHLY, FYNNEI. The CDR3 nucleotides are TGTGCCAGCAGTGATGGTACATGGTGGCGGGACAGGGAAAGAGGAAACACCATATATTTT. Its translation: CASSDGTWWRDRERGNTIYF. The variable domain in full, completed from reference TRBV2 and TRBJ1-3, reads EPEVTQTPSHQVTQMGQEVILRCVPISNHLYFYWYRQILGQKVEFLVSFYNNEISEKSEIFDDQFSVERPDGSNFTLKIRSTKLEDSAMYFCASSDGTWWRDRERGNTIYFGEGSWLTVV.

The chain uses TRBV5-6 and TRBJ1-2; D possibly corresponds to TRBD1 (5 bases). The CDR3 sequence is 12 residues long. Germline V gene data show CDR1 as SGHDT and CDR2 as YYEEEE. The V and J ends lost 4 bases and 8 bases respectively, with 12 bases between them. The CDR3 is CASSGGTKGYTF. Here the CDR3 DNA reads TGTGCCAGCAGCGGTGGGACTAAGGGCTACACCTTC.

The rearrangement uses TRBV9 and TRBJ2-2; 12 nucleotides align to TRBD2. Trimming took 0 bases from V and 5 from J; bases not matched to a gene: 11. Germline lookup yields CDR1 SGDLS and CDR2 YYNGEE. The CDR3 covers 19 residues. CDR3 amino acids: CASSVGSSGRASLTGELFF. The CDR3 DNA is TGTGCCAGCAGCGTAGGCTCTAGCGGGAGGGCCAGTTTAACCGGGGAGCTGTTTTTT.

V usage is TRBV6-1 and J usage is TRBJ2-7, with 9 bases identical to TRBD1. Germline lookup yields CDR1 MNHNS and CDR2 SASEGT. The CDR3 is 14 amino acids. J gave up 2 bases and V 8 bases, and 7 bases lay outside the gene matches. CDR3: CASGGDRATYEQYF. Written as DNA, the CDR3 is TGTGCCAGCGGAGGGGACAGGGCTACCTACGAGCAGTACTTC.

This clone was seen a few times. The chain carries TRBV5-1 and TRBJ2-1; no clear D gene. Deletions cut 2 bases from V and 0 bases from J, with 9 bases between. The CDR3 spans 15 residues. Germline lookup yields CDR1 SGHRS and CDR2 YFSETQ. The CDR3 sequence is CASSFQDSSYNEQFF. In nucleotides, the CDR3 is TGCGCCAGCAGCTTCCAGGATTCCTCCTACAATGAGCAGTTCTTC. Together with reference TRBV5-1 and TRBJ2-1, the CDR3 gives the full variable domain: KAGVTQTPRYLIKTRGQQVTLSCSPISGHRSVSWYQQTPGQGLQFLFEYFSETQRNKGNFPGRFSGRQFSNSRSEMNVSTLELGDSALYLCASSFQDSSYNEQFFGPGTRLTVL.

V gene TRBV7-6 combines with J gene TRBJ2-7, with TRBD1 matching 8 bases. This CDR3 spans 13 amino acids. V shed 5 bases and J 6 bases; nucleotides not matched to a gene: 6. From germline, CDR1 is SGHVS and CDR2 FNYEAQ. CDR3 loop: CASSLGQAGEQYF. CDR3 sequence (DNA): TGTGCCAGCAGCCTGGGACAGGCTGGCGAGCAGTACTTC.

The rearrangement joins TRBV2 to TRBJ1-5; D gene unclear. V lost 8 bases, J lost 0 bases, and 20 bases lay in between. This CDR3 has 17 residues. Germline-derived CDR1 and CDR2 are SNHLY and FYNNEI. DNA of the CDR3: TGTGCCAGCTGGGGAGGAACGGGATCGTATAGCAATCAGCCCCAGCATTTT. Its translation: CASWGGTGSYSNQPQHF.

CDR3 residues: CASSRSGNSYNEQFF. The DNA for the CDR3 is TGTGCCAGCAGTCGGAGCGGGAATTCCTACAATGAGCAGTTCTTC. This chain joins TRBV6-5 and TRBJ2-1; 7 bases fit TRBD2. The CDR3 is 15 residues long. V trimming: 5 bases; J trimming: 1 base; junction bases outside the gene matches: 5. Germline V gives CDR1 MNHEY, CDR2 SVGAGI.

The rearrangement uses TRBV11-3 and TRBJ1-3, with D possibly matching TRBD1 (5 bases). Germline CDR1 and CDR2: SGHNT and YENEEA. Trimming stripped 5 bases from V and 8 bases from J, with 10 bases between. The CDR3 loop spans 12 amino acids. CDR3 DNA sequence: TGTGCCAGCAGCCTCAGGGATTACACCATATATTTT. Translated, it gives CASSLRDYTIYF.

This rearrangement joins TRBV5-1 to TRBJ2-1; 7 bases are shared with TRBD2. Germline V gene lookup returns CDR1 SGHRS and CDR2 YFSETQ. The CDR3 has 16 residues. V trimming: 2 bases; J trimming: 0 bases; junction bases outside the gene matches: 5. The CDR3 DNA reads TGCGCCAGCAGCTTAGACCTAGCGGCCTCCTACAATGAGCAGTTCTTC. This translates into CASSLDLAASYNEQFF.